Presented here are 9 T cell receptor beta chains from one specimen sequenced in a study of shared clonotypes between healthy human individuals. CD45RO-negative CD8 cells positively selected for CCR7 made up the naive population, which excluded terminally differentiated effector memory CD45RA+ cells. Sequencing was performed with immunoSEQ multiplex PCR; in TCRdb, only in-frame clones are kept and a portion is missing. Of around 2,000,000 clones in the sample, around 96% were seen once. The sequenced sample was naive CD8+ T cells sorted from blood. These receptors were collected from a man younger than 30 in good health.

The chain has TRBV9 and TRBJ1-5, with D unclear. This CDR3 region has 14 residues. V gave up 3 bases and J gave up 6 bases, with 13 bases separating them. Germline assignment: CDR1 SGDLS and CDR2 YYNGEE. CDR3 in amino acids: CASSADTEGQPQHF. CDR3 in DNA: TGTGCCAGCAGCGCCGATACTGAAGGTCAGCCCCAGCATTTT.

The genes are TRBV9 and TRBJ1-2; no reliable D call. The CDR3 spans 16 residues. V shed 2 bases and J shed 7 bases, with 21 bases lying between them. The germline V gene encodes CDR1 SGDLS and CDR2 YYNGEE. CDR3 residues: CASSVREGEELGGYTF. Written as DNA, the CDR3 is TGTGCCAGCAGCGTGCGGGAGGGAGAGGAGTTAGGTGGCTACACCTTC.

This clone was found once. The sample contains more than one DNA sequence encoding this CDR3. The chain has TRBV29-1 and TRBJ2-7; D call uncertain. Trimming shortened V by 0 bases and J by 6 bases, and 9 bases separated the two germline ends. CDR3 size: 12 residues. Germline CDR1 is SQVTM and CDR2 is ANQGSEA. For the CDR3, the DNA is TGCAGCGTTGAAGATCGTGCAAGCGAGCAGTACTTC. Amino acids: CSVEDRASEQYF.

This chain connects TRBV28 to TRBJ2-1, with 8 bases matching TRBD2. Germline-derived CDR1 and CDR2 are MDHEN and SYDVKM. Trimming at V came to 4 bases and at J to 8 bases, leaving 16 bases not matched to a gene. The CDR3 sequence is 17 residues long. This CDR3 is CASSSPRPSRGGDEQFF. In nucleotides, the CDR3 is TGTGCCAGCAGTTCTCCGAGGCCTTCCCGGGGGGGAGATGAGCAGTTCTTC. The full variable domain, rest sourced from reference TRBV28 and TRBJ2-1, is DVKVTQSSRYLVKRTGEKVFLECVQDMDHENMFWYRQDPGLGLRLIYFSYDVKMKEKGDIPEGYSVSREKKERFSLILESASTNQTSMYLCASSSPRPSRGGDEQFFGPGTRLTVL.

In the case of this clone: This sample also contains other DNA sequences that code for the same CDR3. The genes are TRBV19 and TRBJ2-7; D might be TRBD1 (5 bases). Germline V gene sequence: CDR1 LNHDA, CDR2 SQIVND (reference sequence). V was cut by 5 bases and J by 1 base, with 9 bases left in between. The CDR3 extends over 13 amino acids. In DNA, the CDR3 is TGTGCCAGTAGTTCCAGGGATTCCTACGAGCAGTACTTC. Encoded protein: CASSSRDSYEQYF.

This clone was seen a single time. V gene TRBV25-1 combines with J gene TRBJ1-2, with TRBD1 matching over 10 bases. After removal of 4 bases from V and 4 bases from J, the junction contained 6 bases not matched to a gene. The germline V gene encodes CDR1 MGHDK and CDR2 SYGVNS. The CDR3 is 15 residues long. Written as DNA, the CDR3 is TGTGCCAGCAGTGGAGAGGACAGGGGGGGCTATGGCTACACCTTC. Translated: CASSGEDRGGYGYTF.

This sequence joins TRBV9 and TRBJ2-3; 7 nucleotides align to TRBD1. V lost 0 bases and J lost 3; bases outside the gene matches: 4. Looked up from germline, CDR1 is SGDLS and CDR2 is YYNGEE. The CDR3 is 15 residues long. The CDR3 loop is CASSVDGTDTDTQYF. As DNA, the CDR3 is TGTGCCAGCAGCGTAGACGGGACAGATACAGATACGCAGTATTTT.

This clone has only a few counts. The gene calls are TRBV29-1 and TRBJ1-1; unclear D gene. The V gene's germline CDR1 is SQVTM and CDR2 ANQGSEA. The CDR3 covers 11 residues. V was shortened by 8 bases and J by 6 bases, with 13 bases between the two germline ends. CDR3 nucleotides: TGCAGCCCGACCCTTGTCGCTGAAGCTTTCTTT. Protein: CSPTLVAEAFF. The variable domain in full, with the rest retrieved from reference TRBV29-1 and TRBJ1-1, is SAVISQKPSRDICQRGTSLTIQCQVDSQVTMMFWYRQQPGQSLTLIATANQGSEATYESGFVIDKFPISRPNLTFSTLTVSNMSPEDSSIYLCSPTLVAEAFFGQGTRLTVV.

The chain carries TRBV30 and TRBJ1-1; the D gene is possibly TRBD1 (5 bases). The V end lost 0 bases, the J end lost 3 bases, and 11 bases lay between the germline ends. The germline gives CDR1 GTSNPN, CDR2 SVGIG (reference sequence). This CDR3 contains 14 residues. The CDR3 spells CAWSVLQGHTEAFF. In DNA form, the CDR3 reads TGTGCCTGGAGTGTTTTGCAGGGCCACACTGAAGCTTTCTTT.